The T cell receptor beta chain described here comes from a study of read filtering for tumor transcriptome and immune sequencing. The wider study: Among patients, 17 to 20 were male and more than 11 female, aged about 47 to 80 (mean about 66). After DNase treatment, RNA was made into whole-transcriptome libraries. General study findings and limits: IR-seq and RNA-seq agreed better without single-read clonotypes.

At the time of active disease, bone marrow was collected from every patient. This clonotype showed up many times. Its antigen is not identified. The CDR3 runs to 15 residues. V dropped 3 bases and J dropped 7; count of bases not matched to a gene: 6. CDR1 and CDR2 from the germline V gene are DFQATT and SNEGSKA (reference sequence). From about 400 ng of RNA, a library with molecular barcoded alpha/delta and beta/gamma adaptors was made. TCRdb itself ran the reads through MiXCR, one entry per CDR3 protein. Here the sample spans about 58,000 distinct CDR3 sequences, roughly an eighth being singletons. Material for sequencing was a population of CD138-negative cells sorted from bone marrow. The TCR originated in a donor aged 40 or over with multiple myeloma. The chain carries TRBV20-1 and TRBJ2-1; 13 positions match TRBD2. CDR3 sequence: CSARTSGGPRNEQFF. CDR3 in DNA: TGCAGTGCTAGGACTAGCGGGGGGCCTAGAAATGAGCAGTTCTTC.